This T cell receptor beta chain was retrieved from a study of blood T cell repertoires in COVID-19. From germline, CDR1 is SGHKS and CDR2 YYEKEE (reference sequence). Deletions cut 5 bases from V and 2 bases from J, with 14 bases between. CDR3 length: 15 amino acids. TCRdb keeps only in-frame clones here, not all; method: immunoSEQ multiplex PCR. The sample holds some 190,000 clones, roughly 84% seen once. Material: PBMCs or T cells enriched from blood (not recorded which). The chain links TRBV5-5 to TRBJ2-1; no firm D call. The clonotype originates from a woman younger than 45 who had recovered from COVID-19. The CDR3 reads CASSSRWRTYNEQFF. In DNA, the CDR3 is TGTGCCAGCAGTAGCCGGTGGCGTACCTACAATGAGCAGTTCTTC.